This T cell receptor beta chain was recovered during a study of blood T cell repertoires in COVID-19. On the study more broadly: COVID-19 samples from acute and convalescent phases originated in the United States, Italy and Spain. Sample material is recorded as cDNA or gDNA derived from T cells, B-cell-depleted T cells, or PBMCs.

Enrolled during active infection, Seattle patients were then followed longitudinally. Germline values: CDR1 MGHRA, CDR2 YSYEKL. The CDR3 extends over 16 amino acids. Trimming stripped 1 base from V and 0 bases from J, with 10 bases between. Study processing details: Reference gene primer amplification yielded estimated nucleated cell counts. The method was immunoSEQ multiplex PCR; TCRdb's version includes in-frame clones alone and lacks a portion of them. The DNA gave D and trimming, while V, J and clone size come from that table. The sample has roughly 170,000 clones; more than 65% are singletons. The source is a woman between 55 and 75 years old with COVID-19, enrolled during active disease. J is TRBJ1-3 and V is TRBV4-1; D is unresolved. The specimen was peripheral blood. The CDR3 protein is CASSQAAGTSGNTIYF. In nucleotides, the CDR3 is TGCGCCAGCAGCCAAGCGGCGGGTACCTCTGGAAACACCATATATTTT.